This T cell receptor beta chain was captured by sequencing in a study of low-dose radiotherapy and immunotherapy resistance in tumors. Study in general: Cohort 1 was given 0.5 Gy per fraction every 2 weeks, for 6.5 Gy total. Ipilimumab 1 mg/kg every six weeks, together with nivolumab 240 mg every two weeks, was given intravenously to patients. A dose of 300 mg of oral aspirin was taken by patients daily for four cycles from cycle 1 day 1.

Time point: before trial treatment. Each eligible patient had an advanced solid tumor, and these tumors lacked tumor-infiltrating lymphocytes. Gene-specific TRAV and TRBV primers were used for first-strand cDNA, covering alpha and beta chains. A roughly 20-cycle PCR with a constant-region primer and V-primer adapter amplified TCRs. One entry per CDR3 protein, called by TCRdb with MiXCR from the reads. This table holds about 89,000 distinct CDR3 sequences, 9.4% found once. Sequencing used PBMCs, obtained before treatment. The clonotype was recovered from a male donor with prostate cancer.

The chain's CDR3 is CASSRPGTSGTGELFF. The DNA of the CDR3 is TGTGCCAGCAGCCGACCCGGGACTAGCGGGACCGGGGAGCTGTTTTTT. The V call is TRBV9, the J call TRBJ2-2, with 12 positions matching TRBD2. The CDR3 has 16 amino acids. J lost 5 bases, V lost 4 bases, and 6 bases had no gene match. Germline V gene sequence: CDR1 SGDLS, CDR2 YYNGEE.